The entry that follows covers one T cell receptor (beta chain) sequence. Antigen: not known. The sample originates from a study of response to subunit inactivated influenza vaccine. Whole-study findings and limits: Authors suggested each seasonal influenza vaccination recruits few new T cells.

This CDR3 has 13 amino acids. V shed 5 bases and J shed 3 bases, with 14 bases lying between them. Looked up from germline, CDR1 is SQVTM and CDR2 is ANQGSEA. TCRdb redid the calling of the RT-PCR reads with MiXCR, one entry per CDR3 protein. Among 530,000 or so distinct CDR3 sequences listed, around 15% were seen once. This rearrangement joins TRBV29-1 to TRBJ2-7; D not certain. Sample: PBMCs from blood, taken roughly 12 days after vaccination. The sequence derives from a man aged 50 to 59 who received an inactivated influenza vaccine. In nucleotides, the CDR3 is TGCAGCGTTAAAACACCTCGGGTCTACGAGCAGTACTTC. Its protein product is CSVKTPRVYEQYF.